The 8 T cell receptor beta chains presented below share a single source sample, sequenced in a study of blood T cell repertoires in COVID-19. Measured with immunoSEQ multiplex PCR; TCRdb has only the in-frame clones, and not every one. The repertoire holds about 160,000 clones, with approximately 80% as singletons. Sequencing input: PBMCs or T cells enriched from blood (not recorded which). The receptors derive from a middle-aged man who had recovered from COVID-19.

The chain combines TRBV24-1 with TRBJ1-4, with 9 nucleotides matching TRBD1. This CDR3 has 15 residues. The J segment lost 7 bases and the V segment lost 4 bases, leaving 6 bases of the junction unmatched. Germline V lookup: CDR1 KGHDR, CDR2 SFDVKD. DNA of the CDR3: TGTGCCACCAGTGAGACCGGGACAGGGACTGAAAAACTGTTTTTT. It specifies CATSETGTGTEKLFF.

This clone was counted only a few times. In nucleotides, the CDR3 is TGTGCCAGCAGAGAGGGAGATGGGTTTTCTGGAAACACCATATATTTT. Translating gives CASREGDGFSGNTIYF. The rearrangement uses TRBV9 and TRBJ1-3; D uncertain. The CDR3 runs to 16 residues. The ends were cut back, 5 bases at V and 1 base at J, with 16 bases in the middle. Germline V gene sequence: CDR1 SGDLS, CDR2 YYNGEE.

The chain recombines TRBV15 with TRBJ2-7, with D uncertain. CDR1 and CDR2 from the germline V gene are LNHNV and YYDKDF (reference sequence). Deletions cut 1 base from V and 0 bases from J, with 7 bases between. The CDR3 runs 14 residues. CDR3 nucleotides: TGTGCCACCAGCAGAGGCGGTTCCTCCTACGAGCAGTACTTC. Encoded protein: CATSRGGSSYEQYF.

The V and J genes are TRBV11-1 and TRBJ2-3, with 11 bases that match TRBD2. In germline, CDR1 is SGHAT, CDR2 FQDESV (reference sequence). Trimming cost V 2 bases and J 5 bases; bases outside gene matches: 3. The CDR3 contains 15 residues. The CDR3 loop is CASSLTGLAGDTQYF. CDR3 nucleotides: TGTGCCAGCAGCTTAACCGGACTAGCGGGAGATACGCAGTATTTT.

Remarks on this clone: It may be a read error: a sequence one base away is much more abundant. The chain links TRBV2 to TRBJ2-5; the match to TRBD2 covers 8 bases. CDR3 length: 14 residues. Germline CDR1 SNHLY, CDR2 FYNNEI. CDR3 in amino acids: CASRFTSGQKTQYF. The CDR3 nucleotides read TGTGCCAGCCGATTCACTAGCGGCCAAAAGACCCAGTACTTC.

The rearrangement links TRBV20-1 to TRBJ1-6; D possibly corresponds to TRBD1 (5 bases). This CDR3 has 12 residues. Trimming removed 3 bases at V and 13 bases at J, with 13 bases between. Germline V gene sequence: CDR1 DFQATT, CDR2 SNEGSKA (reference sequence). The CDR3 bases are TGCAGTGCTAGTGCTCGGGGGTCGCCCCTCCACTTT. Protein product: CSASARGSPLHF.

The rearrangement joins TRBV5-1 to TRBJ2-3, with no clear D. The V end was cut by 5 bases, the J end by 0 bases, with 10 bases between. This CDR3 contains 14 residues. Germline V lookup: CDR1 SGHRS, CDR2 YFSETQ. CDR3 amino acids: CASRVQTSTDTQYF. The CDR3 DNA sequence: TGCGCCAGCAGGGTGCAGACTAGCACAGATACGCAGTATTTT.

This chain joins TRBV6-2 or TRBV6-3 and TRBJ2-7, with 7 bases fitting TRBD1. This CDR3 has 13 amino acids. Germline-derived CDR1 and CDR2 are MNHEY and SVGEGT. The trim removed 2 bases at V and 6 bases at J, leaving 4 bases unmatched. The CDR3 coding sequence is TGTGCCAGCAGTTACACGACAGGGCCCGAGCAGTACGTC. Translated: CASSYTTGPEQYV.